The sequence of this T cell receptor beta chain was determined in a study of cytomegalovirus exposure and HLA in healthy donors. The PCR made use of 60 Vbeta and 13 Jbeta primers. TCRdb keeps only in-frame clones here, not all; method: immunoSEQ multiplex PCR. The sample yields about 50,000 clones, roughly four fifths seen once. The study's findings and limits: The study designated fewer than 200 TCR beta chains cytomegalovirus-associated. 87-base-pair reads could not separate some V segments, including TRBV6-2 and TRBV6-3.

Germline V gene data show CDR1 as SEHNR and CDR2 as FQNEAQ (reference sequence). The V end was cut by 4 bases, the J end by 2 bases, with 9 bases between. The CDR3 spans 13 residues. Note on this clone: Its specificity is unknown.

This clonotype was sampled from a boy younger than 18 in good health and CMV-seropositive. Sequenced: PBMCs. The chain has TRBV7-9 and TRBJ2-7; a possible D gene is TRBD1 (5 bases). The CDR3 is CASSSGIAYEQYF. The CDR3 coding sequence is TGTGCCAGCAGCTCAGGGATCGCCTACGAGCAGTACTTC.